This TCR beta chain appears in the sequencing data of a study of blood T cells in healthy people across ages (dated by TCRdb to between 2014 and 2017). In the study overall: Template switching captured roughly one uniquely barcoded TCR beta cDNA molecule per two T cells in model experiments. Age-related changes in TCR beta repertoire diversity were measured in the study by deep sequencing normalized with unique cDNA molecular identifiers. Using the same blood draw, the study looked at two additional independent replicas of 1 million unique cDNA reads for two donors, one aged 18 to 30 and the other aged 80 or older. Four age groups were formed from the donors: young (average roughly 16 years), middle-aged (around 37), aged (about 68) and long-lived (less than 85). To avoid experimental bias, donors of different ages were spread randomly across the sequencing lanes. Results and caveats for the whole study, not just this receptor: Since profiling was done on bulk unsorted PBMCs, naive and antigen-experienced compartments could not be conclusively compared. Estimates of total diversity based on one million sequenced T cells were regarded as lower bounds and as underestimates. The long-lived group showed more naive CD4+ T cells, fewer expanded clones and increased TCR diversity than the aged group, suggesting age selection. As age increased, observed TCR beta diversity per million T cells dropped in a roughly linear way, and a significant reduction was already evident by age 40. Because the CMV infection status of the donors was unknown, age-related changes in expanded clonotypes may potentially have been confounded. Observed TCR beta diversity correlated strongly with the percentage of naive T cells measured by flow cytometry.

Systemically healthy Caucasian individuals from Russia, 39 in total and aged about 6 to 95 years, were included as donors. Each donor gave ten milliliters of peripheral blood, drawn into EDTA-treated Vacutainer tubes. PBMCs were isolated by Ficoll-Paque density-gradient centrifugation, with at least 7 million obtained per sample. Trizol reagent was used to extract total RNA from the PBMCs, yielding at least 6 micrograms per sample. For every donor, an aliquot of PBMCs went through flow cytometry to measure the percentages of naive CD45RAhigh/CD27high T cells. Library creation used 5' RACE. The data were produced on an Illumina HiSeq 2500. A second PCR of about 6 to 12 cycles was run with a J-beta primer mix and a sample-barcoded 5' primer. A unique molecular identifier was introduced onto each TCR beta cDNA molecule by a template-switch 5' adaptor carrying 12 random nucleotides. Each sample yielded at least 3 million CDR3-containing paired-end reads. First-strand cDNA synthesis was performed from all RNA using the Mint cDNA synthesis kit, with priming by a TRBC-specific oligonucleotide. Following uracil-DNA glycosylase treatment, a first 18-cycle PCR with universal primers M1SS and BC2_uni_R was performed on all cDNA. On the authors' methods: For normalization, 1 million high-quality reads were randomly selected from each sample, with every read carrying a distinct molecular identifier. Reads with shared molecular identifiers were discarded instead of being binned into consensus sequences. CDR3 identification, clonotype clustering and error correction used MiTCR with a Q25 quality threshold and the strictest error-elimination algorithm. A nonparametric unseen species model with Euler transformation was used to estimate lower-bound total TCR beta diversity. In TCRdb, the public reads were trimmed at Q25 with fastp and aligned with MiXCR, with productive beta chains retained. Every entry covers one CDR3 protein and lists the most common genes and DNA from its rows. V and J calls and clone size were set by TCRdb, not the authors. The sample table lists 850,000 to 1,000,000 distinct CDR3 sequences, roughly 51% of them with a count of one. The top ten hold about 22% of the sample.

According to the germline V gene (reference sequence), CDR1 reads MNHEY and CDR2 reads SMNVEV. V and J are truncated by 7 bases and 5 bases respectively, leaving an intervening sequence of 12 bases. The CDR3 has 13 amino acids, counting the end cysteine and phenylalanine. Only the CDR3 portion is preserved as DNA: 39 bases, with reading frame beginning at the first base. Concerning this clonotype itself: No cognate antigen has been identified for it. Given a much more abundant clone one base away, this may be a read error.

The chain links TRBV27 with TRBJ1-5, with the D segment identity uncertain. Sequencing was performed on blood. This clonotype originated in a woman aged 55-75 years in good health. The DNA sequence follows: TGTGCCAGCAATAACCAGGCACATCAGCCCCAGCATTTT. Its translation is CASNNQAHQPQHF.